A selection of T cell receptor beta chains follows, all from one sample in a study of CD8 T cells in ankylosing spondylitis. In TCRdb, the 5' RACE reads were re-called with MiXCR into one record per CDR3 protein. The sample contains 700,000 to 1,000,000 distinct CDR3 sequences, over 9.5% of which appear only once. Sequenced material: blood, either unsorted or a sorted T cell fraction (not recorded which). These receptors all stem from a male donor with ankylosing spondylitis. Both conserved end residues are part of each CDR3. D genes are given only for firm matches. Clone size is stated in some rows and not others, as once, few, many or a class when expanded.

TRBV20-1	12	NA	TRBJ2-3	NA	CSASSSLDTQYF	TGCAGTGCTAGCTCGTCTTTGGATACGCAGTATTTT
TRBV28	17	NA	TRBJ2-5	NA	CASSFRRGFSTRETQYF	TGTGCCAGCAGTTTTCGTCGGGGGTTTAGCACCCGAGAGACCCAGTACTTC
TRBV6-6	13	TRBD2	TRBJ2-1	few	CAAEASGYNEQFF	TGTGCCGCCGAGGCTAGCGGCTACAATGAGCAGTTCTTC
TRBV11-2	15	NA	TRBJ2-3	few	CASSLEGPVADTQYF	TGTGCCAGCAGCTTGGAGGGACCCGTGGCAGATACGCAGTATTTT
TRBV20-1	13	NA	TRBJ2-3	many	CSARVASTDTQYF	TGCAGTGCTAGAGTAGCGAGCACAGATACGCAGTATTTT
TRBV20-1	12	NA	TRBJ2-5	few	CSAEGSRETQYF	TGCAGTGCGGAAGGGAGCCGGGAGACCCAGTACTTC
TRBV20-1	13	NA	TRBJ1-5	few	CSATRVLDQPQHF	TGCAGTGCCACCAGGGTTCTTGATCAGCCCCAGCATTTT
TRBV20-1	13	NA	TRBJ1-2	few	CSARRQPNYGYTF	TGCAGTGCTAGGCGGCAGCCCAACTATGGCTACACCTTC
TRBV10-2	14	NA	TRBJ2-6	few	CASTSNSGANVLTF	TGCGCCAGCACCTCCAATTCTGGGGCCAACGTCCTGACTTTC
TRBV4-3	15	NA	TRBJ2-2	few	CASSQDVGRTGELFF	TGCGCCAGCAGCCAAGATGTGGGGCGAACCGGGGAGCTGTTTTTT
TRBV15	14	TRBD2	TRBJ2-7	NA	CATSLGLAAYEQYF	TGTGCCACCAGCCTCGGACTAGCGGCCTACGAGCAGTACTTC
TRBV6-2/TRBV6-3	12	TRBD1	TRBJ1-2	few	CASSAKGQGAFF	TGTGCCAGCAGTGCTAAGGGACAGGGGGCCTTCTTC
TRBV11-2	13	NA	TRBJ1-5	few	CASSGGLNQPQHF	TGTGCCAGTTCCGGAGGGTTAAATCAGCCCCAGCATTTT
TRBV29-1	12	TRBD1	TRBJ2-7	many	CSVWTGVGEQYF	TGCAGCGTTTGGACAGGGGTTGGCGAGCAGTACTTC
TRBV2	12	NA	TRBJ1-1	few	CASSRVQQEAFF	TGTGCCAGCAGTAGGGTGCAACAAGAAGCTTTCTTT
TRBV28	14	NA	TRBJ2-6	few	CASTEGVGANVLTF	TGTGCCAGCACTGAGGGAGTCGGGGCCAACGTCCTGACTTTC
TRBV20-1	12	NA	TRBJ1-1	many	CSALDRNTEAFF	TGCAGTGCGCTAGACCGGAACACTGAAGCTTTCTTT
TRBV6-2/TRBV6-3	16	TRBD2	TRBJ2-1	few	CASSYSRREGYNEQFF	TGTGCCAGCAGTTACTCGCGGCGGGAGGGATACAATGAGCAGTTCTTC
TRBV4-3	16	NA	TRBJ2-7	many	CASSQDRAGSTYEQYF	TGCGCCAGCAGCCAAGATAGAGCGGGTTCCACCTACGAGCAGTACTTC
TRBV5-5	15	NA	TRBJ2-1	NA	CASSRGPGSYNEQFF	TGTGCCAGCAGCCGGGGGCCGGGCTCCTACAATGAGCAGTTCTTC
TRBV5-1	13	NA	TRBJ1-1	NA	CASSWFSNTEAFF	TGCGCCAGCAGCTGGTTCTCTAACACTGAAGCTTTCTTT
TRBV4-3	19	TRBD2	TRBJ2-3	NA	CASSQDRASGGPSTDTQYF	TGCGCCAGCAGCCAAGATAGGGCTAGCGGAGGTCCTAGCACAGATACGCAGTATTTT